These 2 T cell receptor beta chains were all obtained from the same sample, sequenced in a study of blood T cell repertoires in COVID-19. Profiling relied on immunoSEQ multiplex PCR, and the TCRdb table lists in-frame clones only, not all of them. The sample lists over 55,000 clones, 65% to 90% occurring once. Sequenced input: peripheral blood. The source is a middle-aged man with acute or convalescent COVID-19.

The V and J genes are TRBV18 and TRBJ2-5; D may be TRBD1 (6 bases). The CDR3 loop spans 17 amino acids. V was trimmed by 3 bases and J by 5 bases, leaving 22 bases between them. Looked up from germline, CDR1 is KGHSH and CDR2 is LQKENI. Here the CDR3 reads CASSPSIVGQGKETQYF. As DNA, the CDR3 is TGTGCCAGCTCACCTTCAATCGTGGGTCAGGGGAAGGAGACCCAGTACTTC.

The rearrangement joins TRBV27 to TRBJ2-7; 10 bases are shared with TRBD2. The CDR3 is made up of 16 amino acids. The germline V gene encodes CDR1 MNHEY and CDR2 SMNVEV (reference sequence). Germline trimming cut 0 bases from V and 3 bases from J; bases unmatched to any gene: 5. The CDR3 loop is CASSLSVGTSVYEQYF. The CDR3 bases are TGTGCCAGCAGTTTATCAGTAGGGACTAGCGTCTACGAGCAGTACTTC.